Reported below is one T cell receptor (beta chain). J lost 1 base, V lost 1 base, and 12 bases had no gene match. CDR3 length: 19 residues. The V gene's germline CDR1 is SGHTA and CDR2 FQGNSA. The data were taken from a study of Ad26.COV2.S vaccination and SARS-CoV-2 variants. Clones were read by immunoSEQ multiplex PCR, and TCRdb kept only the in-frame ones, dropping some. The sample yields over 400,000 clones, about 90% seen once. Treatment described: approximately 18 received Ad26.COV2.S at low or high dose, single or two shots; about five received placebo; per-sample allocation not given. It was on day 63 after the first vaccine or placebo injection that samples were taken.

The chain recombines TRBV7-2 with TRBJ1-2, with TRBD1 matching over 10 bases. The source is a person aged 18-60 years who received the Ad26.COV2.S COVID-19 vaccine or a placebo. The input for sequencing was peripheral blood, taken in a trial of Ad26.COV2.S vaccine versus placebo. The CDR3 loop is CASSLDGTGAGKSNYGYTF. CDR3 DNA: TGTGCCAGCAGCTTAGATGGGACAGGGGCCGGGAAAAGTAACTATGGCTACACCTTC.